The 30 T cell receptor beta chains listed next were all sequenced from one sample in a study of T cells after yellow fever vaccination. TCRdb reprocessed the 5' RACE reads with MiXCR, giving one entry per CDR3 protein. The table shows about 580,000 distinct CDR3 sequences, with less than 20% occurring only once. Sequenced material: PBMCs, taken 5 days after the first yellow fever vaccination. The receptors originated from a man between 18 and 35 years old who received the YFV17D yellow fever vaccine.

The genes are TRBV19 and TRBJ1-5, with unresolved D. Germline V gene data show CDR1 as LNHDA and CDR2 as SQIVND (reference sequence). The CDR3 totals 15 residues. V dropped 6 bases and J dropped 0 bases, with 12 bases sitting between them. The CDR3 here is CASSRTSYSNQPQHF. CDR3 DNA sequence: TGTGCCAGTAGCCGGACTTCTTATAGCAATCAGCCCCAGCATTTT. The variable domain in full, with the rest retrieved from reference TRBV19 and TRBJ1-5, is DGGITQSPKYLFRKEGQNVTLSCEQNLNHDAMYWYRQDPGQGLRLIYYSQIVNDFQKGDIAEGYSVSREKKESFPLTVTSAQKNPTAFYLCASSRTSYSNQPQHFGDGTRLSIL.

The genes are TRBV20-1 and TRBJ1-2; no firm D call. Germline-derived CDR1 and CDR2 are DFQATT and SNEGSKA (reference sequence). The CDR3 contains 14 residues. V was cut by 0 bases and J by 8 bases, with 16 bases left in between. CDR3 in DNA: TGCAGTGCTAGAGATCAGCCGGGATCGGCAGGCTACACCTTC. Translation: CSARDQPGSAGYTF.

The rearrangement links TRBV3-1 to TRBJ2-7; possible D gene TRBD1, 5 bases. V dropped 3 bases and J dropped 6 bases, with 12 bases sitting between them. Germline CDR1 is LGHDT and CDR2 is YNNKEL (reference sequence). There are 13 residues in the CDR3. CDR3 sequence (DNA): TGTGCCAGCAGCCACCCCGACAGTCGCGAGCAGTACGTC. Translation gives CASSHPDSREQYV.

The chain is built from TRBV7-8 and TRBJ2-7, with D perhaps TRBD1 (6 bases). Germline CDR1 SGHVS, CDR2 FQNEAQ. V was cut by 2 bases and J by 1 base, with 12 bases left in between. The CDR3 sequence is 15 residues long. The CDR3 loop is CASSLSTGSSYEQYF. CDR3 DNA: TGTGCCAGCAGCTTAAGTACAGGGAGTTCCTACGAGCAGTACTTC.

This clonotype appeared a few times. This chain links TRBV19 with TRBJ1-2; TRBD1 might be the D (5 bases). The germline gives CDR1 LNHDA, CDR2 SQIVND (reference sequence). The CDR3 runs to 16 residues. V dropped 5 bases and J dropped 4 bases, with 20 bases sitting between them. CDR3 sequence: CASSSPTTTGGYGYTF. The CDR3 bases are TGTGCCAGTAGTTCTCCGACAACGACCGGGGGCTATGGCTACACCTTC.

This clonotype was seen a few times. For the CDR3, the DNA is TGTGCCAGCAGCTTAGAACCATCGACAGGGTCCACAGATACGCAGTATTTT. It specifies CASSLEPSTGSTDTQYF. The chain has TRBV11-1 and TRBJ2-3; 7 bases align to TRBD1. Germline CDR1 and CDR2: SGHAT and FQDESV (reference sequence). This CDR3 comprises 17 residues. The trim removed 1 base at V and 2 bases at J, leaving 9 bases unmatched.

The table lists this clonotype with a count of one. V gene TRBV20-1 combines with J gene TRBJ1-4; maybe TRBD1 (6 bases). The CDR3 loop spans 15 amino acids. Germline CDR1 and CDR2: DFQATT and SNEGSKA (reference sequence). Written as DNA, the CDR3 is TGCAGCGCCAGACCCTCAGGGGAAGAGGATGAAAAACTGTTTTTT. It yields the protein CSARPSGEEDEKLFF.

The table lists this clonotype with a few counts. This chain joins TRBV5-4 and TRBJ1-1, with D possibly being TRBD1 (5 bases). V was trimmed by 4 bases and J by 0 bases, leaving 13 bases between them. The CDR3 has 15 residues. Germline assignment: CDR1 SGHNT and CDR2 YYREEE (reference sequence). The CDR3: CASSPGGTLNTEAFF. CDR3 sequence (DNA): TGTGCCAGCAGCCCCGGGGGGACCCTGAACACTGAAGCTTTCTTT.

CDR3: CATSSKGALTEAFF. The CDR3 coding sequence is TGTGCCACCAGCAGTAAGGGGGCCTTGACTGAAGCTTTCTTT. The rearrangement uses TRBV15 and TRBJ1-1; TRBD1 aligns across 7 bases. CDR1 is LNHNV and CDR2 is YYDKDF in the germline V gene (reference sequence). CDR3 length: 14 amino acids. V lost 3 bases, J lost 5 bases, and 6 bases stayed unmatched.

This chain joins TRBV7-3 and TRBJ2-2; 10 positions agree with TRBD2. J gave up 4 bases and V 0 bases, and 5 bases lay outside the gene matches. This CDR3 has 17 residues. Germline values: CDR1 SGHTA, CDR2 FQGTGA. The CDR3 spells CASSLTSAGGRTGELFF. The CDR3 coding sequence is TGTGCCAGCAGCTTAACGTCAGCGGGGGGGCGCACCGGGGAGCTGTTTTTT.

The chain couples TRBV6-1 to TRBJ2-7, with a weak D call TRBD1 (6 bases). V was cut by 4 bases and J by 0 bases, with 10 bases left in between. CDR3 length equals 14 residues. Per germline, CDR1 MNHNS and CDR2 SASEGT. The DNA for the CDR3 is TGTGCCAGCAGTGGGAAACAGGGCTCCTACGAGCAGTACGTC. Residues: CASSGKQGSYEQYV.

This clonotype was counted a few times. The chain has TRBV5-6 and TRBJ1-3; possible D gene TRBD1, 6 bases. Germline CDR1 and CDR2: SGHDT and YYEEEE. This CDR3 is built from 18 residues. Trimming took 0 bases from V and 0 from J, leaving 16 bases between them. CDR3 sequence (DNA): TGTGCCAGCAGCTTGGTAGTGACGGGACAACTCTCTGGAAACACCATATATTTT. Protein sequence: CASSLVVTGQLSGNTIYF.

The rearrangement joins TRBV7-9 to TRBJ2-5; 8 bases line up with TRBD1. Germline lookup yields CDR1 SEHNR and CDR2 FQNEAQ (reference sequence). V lost 5 bases and J lost 5; bases outside the gene matches: 10. CDR3 length: 15 residues. CDR3 region: CASSPGTGPSETQYF. For the CDR3, the DNA is TGTGCCAGCAGCCCAGGGACAGGTCCGTCGGAGACCCAGTACTTC.

V is TRBV24-1 and J is TRBJ1-5; 10 positions match TRBD1. The germline CDR1 and CDR2 sequences are KGHDR and SFDVKD. V shed 9 bases and J 4 bases; nucleotides not matched to a gene: 2. The CDR3 consists of 13 residues. CDR3 region: CATGTGVNQPQHF. CDR3 bases: TGTGCCACCGGGACAGGGGTTAATCAGCCCCAGCATTTT.

The chain recombines TRBV7-2 with TRBJ1-6, with a possible D match to TRBD1 (6 bases). There are 15 residues in the CDR3. V shed 5 bases and J shed 7 bases, with 15 bases lying between them. Germline loops: CDR1 SGHTA, CDR2 FQGNSA. This chain's CDR3 is CASSPGAGENSPLHF. The CDR3 DNA reads TGTGCCAGCAGCCCGGGGGCGGGGGAAAATTCACCCCTCCACTTT.

This clonotype has just a few counts. The chain recombines TRBV3-1 with TRBJ2-3, with 11 nucleotides matching TRBD2. V trimming: 7 bases; J trimming: 0 bases; junction bases outside the gene matches: 15. The germline CDR1 and CDR2 sequences are LGHDT and YNNKEL (reference sequence). The length of the CDR3 is 19 residues. This CDR3 reads CASTFRGASGGTSTDTQYF. Here the CDR3 DNA reads TGTGCCAGCACCTTCCGCGGGGCTAGCGGGGGGACTAGCACAGATACGCAGTATTTT.

This clonotype was seen a handful of times. CDR3 in amino acids: CASSRSHRVEQYV. CDR3 nucleotide sequence: TGCGCCAGCAGCCGGTCGCACAGGGTGGAGCAGTACGTC. J is TRBJ2-7 and V is TRBV4-3; D may be TRBD1 (6 bases). The V and J ends lost 4 bases and 7 bases respectively, with 14 bases between them. Germline loops: CDR1 LGHNA, CDR2 YSLEER. The CDR3 runs to 13 residues.

The chain employs TRBV4-3 and TRBJ2-5; D perhaps matches TRBD2 (5 bases). The CDR3 loop spans 15 amino acids. V lost 4 bases to trimming and J lost 5 bases, with 17 bases between them. Germline V gene sequence: CDR1 LGHNA, CDR2 YSLEER. As DNA, the CDR3 is TGCGCCAGCAGCCCTGGAGGAGTGGGGTCTGAGACCCAGTACTTC. Protein sequence: CASSPGGVGSETQYF.

This clonotype occurred a few times. The rearrangement joins TRBV12-3 or TRBV12-4 to TRBJ2-5, with a weak D call TRBD2 (6 bases). The CDR3 loop spans 17 amino acids. Trimming left V 5 bases short and J 2 bases short, with 21 bases between. As DNA, the CDR3 is TGTGCCAGCAGTATCCCGGGACTGGCAGGACCACAAGAGACCCAGTACTTC. Its protein is CASSIPGLAGPQETQYF.

This clonotype was seen a handful of times. The V call is TRBV7-9, the J call TRBJ2-3; 9 nucleotides align to TRBD2. The junction had 9 bases not matched to a gene; V was cut back by 7 bases and J by 4 bases. The CDR3 is made up of 15 amino acids. The germline gives CDR1 SEHNR, CDR2 FQNEAQ (reference sequence). This CDR3 reads CASTLASGASDTQYF. The CDR3 coding sequence is TGTGCCAGCACCCTCGCTAGCGGGGCCTCAGATACGCAGTATTTT.

V and J are TRBV20-1 and TRBJ1-5; the match to TRBD1 covers 7 bases. The CDR3 has 13 residues. Germline V CDR1 and CDR2: DFQATT, SNEGSKA (reference sequence). V lost 4 bases and J lost 7; bases outside the gene matches: 7. CDR3 residues: CSANRGSGQPQHF. The CDR3 nucleotides are TGCAGTGCTAACAGGGGTTCCGGGCAGCCCCAGCATTTT.

This clonotype was observed a few times. The chain is built from TRBV14 and TRBJ2-2; 7 nucleotides align to TRBD1. Germline V gene sequence: CDR1 SGHDN, CDR2 FVKESK. J gave up 0 bases and V 2 bases, and 3 bases lay outside the gene matches. The CDR3 runs to 16 residues. The CDR3: CASSQLGTANTGELFF. DNA of the CDR3: TGTGCCAGCAGCCAACTCGGGACAGCGAACACCGGGGAGCTGTTTTTT.

The table lists this clonotype with a few counts. The chain couples TRBV20-1 to TRBJ1-6, with a tentative D call TRBD1 (5 bases). This CDR3 is built from 14 residues. The V end was cut by 5 bases, the J end by 4 bases, with 12 bases between. Germline V gene data show CDR1 as DFQATT and CDR2 as SNEGSKA (reference sequence). CDR3 protein: CSARGSSYNSPLHF. The CDR3 DNA is TGCAGTGCTCGGGGGTCCTCTTATAATTCACCCCTCCACTTT.

The genes are TRBV6-5 and TRBJ1-2, with D uncertain. This CDR3 region has 13 residues. Germline values: CDR1 MNHEY, CDR2 SVGAGI. V lost 2 bases to trimming and J lost 4 bases, with 8 bases between them. CDR3 coding DNA: TGTGCCAGCAGTTACGGCAGAGTCTATGGCTACACCTTC. Protein sequence: CASSYGRVYGYTF.

This clonotype was detected only a few times. The rearrangement links TRBV30 to TRBJ2-1, with TRBD2 identical over 9 bases. The CDR3 runs to 15 residues. CDR1 is GTSNPN and CDR2 is SVGIG in the germline V gene (reference sequence). Trimming cost V 3 bases and J 8 bases; bases outside gene matches: 11. CDR3 sequence: CAWREVLAGLDEQFF. The DNA for the CDR3 is TGTGCCTGGAGAGAGGTTCTAGCGGGGCTTGATGAGCAGTTCTTC.

This chain connects TRBV9 to TRBJ2-1; possible D gene TRBD2, 6 bases. This CDR3 is 14 amino acids long. Germline lookup yields CDR1 SGDLS and CDR2 YYNGEE. Trimming took off 6 bases at V and 0 bases at J, with 10 bases between the two ends. CDR3 protein: CASKEGPSYNEQFF. CDR3 coding DNA: TGTGCCAGCAAGGAGGGCCCCTCCTACAATGAGCAGTTCTTC.

The sample holds a few counts of this clonotype. This chain uses TRBV7-2 with TRBJ1-5; the match to TRBD1 covers 8 bases. The CDR3 totals 15 residues. The V gene end was trimmed by 5 bases and the J gene end by 4 bases; junction bases not matched to a gene: 7. Germline CDR1 reads SGHTA; CDR2 reads FQGNSA. The CDR3 DNA reads as TGTGCCAGCAGCCGGACAGGGCTGGGTAATCAGCCCCAGCATTTT. Protein: CASSRTGLGNQPQHF.

CDR3 residues: CASSTSRGSRGGDTQYF. In DNA form, the CDR3 reads TGTGCCAGCAGCACCTCTCGGGGTTCCCGGGGGGGAGATACGCAGTATTTT. J is TRBJ2-3 and V is TRBV7-9; 8 nucleotides line up with TRBD2. CDR3 size: 17 residues. CDR1 SEHNR and CDR2 FQNEAQ come from the germline V gene (reference sequence). V lost 5 bases, J lost 5 bases, and 15 bases stayed unmatched.

This clonotype was counted at least ten times. This chain links TRBV5-4 with TRBJ2-2; D ambiguous. The CDR3 length is 15 residues. V dropped 7 bases and J dropped 7 bases, with 20 bases sitting between them. Per the germline V gene, CDR1 is SGHNT and CDR2 is YYREEE (reference sequence). The CDR3 is CASAPTGPLVGELFF. CDR3 nucleotide sequence: TGTGCCAGCGCACCTACCGGGCCTCTGGTCGGGGAGCTGTTTTTT.

This sequence joins TRBV4-2 and TRBJ2-2; 9 positions match TRBD2. This CDR3 spans 16 amino acids. Germline CDR1 LGHNA, CDR2 YNFKEQ. The trim removed 4 bases at V and 5 bases at J, leaving 8 bases unmatched. CDR3 nucleotides: TGTGCCAGCAGCCTTATAGCGGGGGCGAGTACCGGGGAGCTGTTTTTT. It codes for CASSLIAGASTGELFF.